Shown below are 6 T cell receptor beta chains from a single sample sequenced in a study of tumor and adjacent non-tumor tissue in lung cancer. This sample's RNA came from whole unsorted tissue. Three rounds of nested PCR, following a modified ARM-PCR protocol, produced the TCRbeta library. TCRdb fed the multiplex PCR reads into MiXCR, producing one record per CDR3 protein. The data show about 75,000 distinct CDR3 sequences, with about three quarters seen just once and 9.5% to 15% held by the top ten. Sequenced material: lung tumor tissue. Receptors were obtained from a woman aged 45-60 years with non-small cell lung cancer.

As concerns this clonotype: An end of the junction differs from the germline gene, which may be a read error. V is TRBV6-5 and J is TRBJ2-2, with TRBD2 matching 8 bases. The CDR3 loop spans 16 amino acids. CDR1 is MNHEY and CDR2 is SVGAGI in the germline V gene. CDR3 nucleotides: TGTGTCAGCAGTTACTCTCGGGGACTAGGAAACAGGGAGCTGTTTTTT. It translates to CVSSYSRGLGNRELFF.

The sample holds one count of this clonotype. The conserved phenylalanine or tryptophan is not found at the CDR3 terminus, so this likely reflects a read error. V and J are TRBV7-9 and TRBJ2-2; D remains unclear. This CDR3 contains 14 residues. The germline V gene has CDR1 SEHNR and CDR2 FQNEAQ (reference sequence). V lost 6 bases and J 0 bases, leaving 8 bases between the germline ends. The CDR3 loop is CASSKNPNTGELFS. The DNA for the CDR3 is TGTGCCAGCAGTAAGAATCCGAACACCGGGGAGCTGTTTTCT.

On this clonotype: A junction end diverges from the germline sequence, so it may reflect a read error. The CDR3 nucleotides read TGCGTCGTACGGAAGACCCAGTGCTTC. Its translation: CVVRKTQCF. The rearrangement links TRBV29-1 to TRBJ2-5; D gene uncertain. The CDR3 is made up of 9 amino acids. Germline values: CDR1 SQVTM, CDR2 ANQGSEA.

The CDR3 loop is CASSETGTGGKQYF. CDR3 bases: TGCGCCAGCAGTGAGACTGGGACAGGGGGCAAGCAGTACTTC. The chain has TRBV10-1 and TRBJ2-7, with 12 bases matching TRBD1. The V gene end was trimmed by 2 bases and the J gene end by 8 bases; junction bases not matched to a gene: 4. From germline, CDR1 is WNHNN and CDR2 SYGVQD (reference sequence). The CDR3 contains 14 residues.

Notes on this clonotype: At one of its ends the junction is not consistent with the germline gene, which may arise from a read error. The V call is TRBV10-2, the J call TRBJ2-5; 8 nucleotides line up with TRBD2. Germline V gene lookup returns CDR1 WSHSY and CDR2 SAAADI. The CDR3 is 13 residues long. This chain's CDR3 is CASSEREHGTQYF. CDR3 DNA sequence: TGTGCCAGCAGTGAGCGGGAGCACGGGACACAGTACTTC.

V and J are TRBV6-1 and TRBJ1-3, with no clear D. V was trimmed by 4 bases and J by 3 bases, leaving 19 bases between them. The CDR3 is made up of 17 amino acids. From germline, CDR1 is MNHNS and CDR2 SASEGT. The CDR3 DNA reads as TGTGCCAGCAGTGTTGTCTATTGGGAAAACTTTGGAAACACCATATATTTT. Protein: CASSVVYWENFGNTIYF.